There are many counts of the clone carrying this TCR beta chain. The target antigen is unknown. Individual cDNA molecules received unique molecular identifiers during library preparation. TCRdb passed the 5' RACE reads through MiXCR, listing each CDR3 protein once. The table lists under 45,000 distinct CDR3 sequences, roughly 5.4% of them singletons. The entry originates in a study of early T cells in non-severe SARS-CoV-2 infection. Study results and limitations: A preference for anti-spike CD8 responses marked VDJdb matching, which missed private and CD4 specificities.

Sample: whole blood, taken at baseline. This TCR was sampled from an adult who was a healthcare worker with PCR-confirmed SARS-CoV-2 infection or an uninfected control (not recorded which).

In nucleotides, the CDR3 is TGTGCCAGCTCACCACAAAAGGACTATGGCTACACCTTC. This codes for CASSPQKDYGYTF. The J gene is TRBJ1-2, the V gene TRBV18; D is uncertain. From germline, CDR1 is KGHSH and CDR2 LQKENI. This CDR3 region has 13 residues. Trimming took 1 base from V and 3 from J, leaving 6 bases between them. The whole variable domain, remainder taken from reference TRBV18 and TRBJ1-2, is NAGVMQNPRHLVRRRGQEARLRCSPMKGHSHVYWYRQLPEEGLKFMVYLQKENIIDESGMPKERFSAEFPKEGPSILRIQQVVRGDSAAYFCASSPQKDYGYTFGSGTRLTVV.